Below, 23 T cell receptor beta chains from the same sample are listed, as sequenced in a study of Ad26.COV2.S vaccination and SARS-CoV-2 variants. The assay was immunoSEQ multiplex PCR, and TCRdb's table has in-frame clones only and misses some. The sample consists of roughly 390,000 clones, approximately 86% of them appearing once. Treatment specified: about 20 received Ad26.COV2.S at low or high dose, single or two shots; 5 received placebo; per-sample allocation not given. Day 63 after the first vaccine or placebo injection was the time point for sampling. Here the sequenced sample was peripheral blood, taken in a trial of Ad26.COV2.S vaccine versus placebo. Source of these receptors: a person aged 18-60 years who received the Ad26.COV2.S COVID-19 vaccine or a placebo.

This chain joins TRBV19 and TRBJ2-5; TRBD2 matches 8 bases. Germline lookup yields CDR1 LNHDA and CDR2 SQIVND (reference sequence). The CDR3 loop spans 13 amino acids. The ends lost 9 bases at V and 5 bases at J; junction bases unmatched: 8. The CDR3 sequence: CARKKGTRETQYF. CDR3 bases: TGTGCCAGGAAAAAAGGGACTAGGGAGACCCAGTACTTC.

The chain employs TRBV5-4 and TRBJ1-1; a weak D match, TRBD1 (5 bases). V lost 2 bases to trimming and J lost 6 bases, with 14 bases between them. Germline values: CDR1 SGHNT, CDR2 YYREEE (reference sequence). The CDR3 extends over 14 amino acids. Written as DNA, the CDR3 is TGTGCCAGCAGCTTTGACCAGGGAAGCGCTGAAGCTTTCTTT. Its protein product is CASSFDQGSAEAFF. The full variable domain, in which reference TRBV5-4 and TRBJ1-1 provide the parts outside the CDR3, is ETGVTQSPTHLIKTRGQQVTLRCSSQSGHNTVSWYQQALGQGPQFIFQYYREEENGRGNFPPRFSGLQFPNYSSELNVNALELDDSALYLCASSFDQGSAEAFFGQGTRLTVV.

The chain recombines TRBV7-9 with TRBJ2-3, with D hard to call. The V end lost 6 bases, the J end lost 9 bases, and 13 bases lay between the germline ends. The CDR3 contains 12 residues. Per the germline V gene, CDR1 is SEHNR and CDR2 is FQNEAQ (reference sequence). CDR3 nucleotide sequence: TGTGCCAGCAGTACTACCGGGCCGACGCAGTATTTT. This gives the protein CASSTTGPTQYF.

The chain employs TRBV9 and TRBJ2-2, with 9 bases aligning to TRBD1. CDR1 is SGDLS, CDR2 YYNGEE, per germline. Unmatched junction bases numbered 7, after V lost 0 bases and J lost 1 base. The CDR3 has 18 amino acids. The CDR3 spells CASSVGGQGTQNTGELFF. The DNA of the CDR3 is TGTGCCAGCAGCGTAGGAGGACAGGGGACCCAGAACACCGGGGAGCTGTTTTTT.

V is TRBV6-5 and J is TRBJ1-4; D is ambiguous. V was cut by 5 bases and J by 0 bases, with 7 bases left in between. The CDR3 has 14 amino acids. Germline loops: CDR1 MNHEY, CDR2 SVGAGI. CDR3 protein: CASSPVPTNEKLFF. Written as DNA, the CDR3 is TGTGCCAGCAGTCCTGTACCAACTAATGAAAAACTGTTTTTT.

The chain joins TRBV6-4 to TRBJ2-1; D not certain. Germline CDR1 reads MRHNA; CDR2 reads SNTAGT. Between the trimmed V and J ends, which lost 7 bases and 4 bases, there was a span of 8 bases. The CDR3 is 12 residues long. The CDR3 spells CASTDGYNEQFF. The CDR3 coding sequence is TGTGCCAGCACCGACGGATACAATGAGCAGTTCTTC.

This clone is a singleton in its sample. V gene TRBV2 combines with J gene TRBJ2-1; 14 bases are a match to TRBD2. The CDR3 has 15 amino acids. The trim removed 11 bases at V and 4 bases at J, leaving 7 bases unmatched. The germline CDR1 and CDR2 sequences are SNHLY and FYNNEI. The CDR3 region is CAVTSGGGSYNEQFF. The CDR3, as DNA: TGTGCCGTGACTAGCGGGGGGGGATCTTACAATGAGCAGTTCTTC.

The chain combines TRBV7-2 with TRBJ2-7; 11 nucleotides align to TRBD1. Germline V gene sequence: CDR1 SGHTA, CDR2 FQGNSA. The CDR3 loop spans 14 amino acids. V trimming: 5 bases; J trimming: 4 bases; junction bases outside the gene matches: 4. The CDR3 region has the DNA TGTGCCAGCAGCCCCGGGACAGGGGGATACGAGCAGTACTTC. This gives the protein CASSPGTGGYEQYF.

This chain connects TRBV7-2 to TRBJ2-7, with D tentatively TRBD2 (5 bases). The V and J ends lost 1 base and 3 bases respectively, with 10 bases between them. Germline CDR1 is SGHTA and CDR2 is FQGNSA. The CDR3 has 14 amino acids. The CDR3 bases are TGTGCCAGCAGCTTAGGCCGCCGGGACTACGAGCAGTACTTC. Translation gives CASSLGRRDYEQYF.

The chain is built from TRBV5-1 and TRBJ2-5, with TRBD2 matching 10 bases. Trimming cost V 0 bases and J 9 bases; bases outside gene matches: 5. The CDR3 is 14 residues long. Looked up from germline, CDR1 is SGHRS and CDR2 is YFSETQ. The CDR3, as DNA: TGCGCCAGCAGCTTGGTTCTAGCGGGGGACCCCCAGTACTTC. Encoded protein: CASSLVLAGDPQYF. Filled out from reference TRBV5-1 and TRBJ2-5, the complete variable domain reads KAGVTQTPRYLIKTRGQQVTLSCSPISGHRSVSWYQQTPGQGLQFLFEYFSETQRNKGNFPGRFSGRQFSNSRSEMNVSTLELGDSALYLCASSLVLAGDPQYFGPGTRLLVL.

The V and J genes are TRBV6-5 and TRBJ2-2; D is ambiguous. Germline V gene data show CDR1 as MNHEY and CDR2 as SVGAGI. The CDR3 runs 16 residues. With 1 base removed from V and 4 bases from J, the gap between germline ends came to 13 bases. This CDR3 is CASSYYVQTGTGELFF. The CDR3, as DNA: TGTGCCAGCAGTTACTACGTCCAGACCGGCACCGGGGAGCTGTTTTTT.

The J gene is TRBJ1-2, the V gene TRBV7-9; D is unclear. CDR1 is SEHNR, CDR2 FQNEAQ, per germline (reference sequence). Trimming took 1 base from V and 6 from J, leaving 15 bases between them. The CDR3 consists of 15 residues. The CDR3: CASSLGSQPRDGYTF. The CDR3 DNA follows: TGTGCCAGCAGCTTAGGTTCGCAGCCTCGGGATGGCTACACCTTC.

J is TRBJ1-2 and V is TRBV10-3; no clear D gene. Germline lookup yields CDR1 ENHRY and CDR2 SYGVKD. V was pared by 5 bases and J by 6 bases, with 10 bases between. The CDR3 loop spans 12 amino acids. The CDR3 sequence: CAISKDSDGYTF. The CDR3 nucleotides read TGTGCCATCAGTAAGGATTCGGATGGCTACACCTTC.

The gene calls are TRBV6-5 and TRBJ1-2, with D possibly TRBD1 on 6 matching bases. Germline V gene sequence: CDR1 MNHEY, CDR2 SVGAGI. Trimming took 2 bases from V and 6 from J, leaving 16 bases between them. The CDR3 is 15 amino acids. In DNA, the CDR3 is TGTGCCAGCAGTTACCTAGCAGGGGAACGGGATGGCTACACCTTC. Its translation is CASSYLAGERDGYTF.

The V and J genes are TRBV2 and TRBJ1-2, with 9 bases lining up with TRBD1. There are 11 residues in the CDR3. With 9 bases clipped from V and 7 bases from J, the junction kept 3 bases outside the gene matches. Germline CDR1 is SNHLY and CDR2 is FYNNEI. CDR3 in DNA: TGTGCCAGGGGACAGGGAAGTGGCTACACCTTC. Its translation is CARGQGSGYTF.

J is TRBJ1-2 and V is TRBV6-2 or TRBV6-3; D is possibly TRBD1 (5 bases). This CDR3 spans 14 amino acids. Deletions cut 2 bases from V and 4 bases from J, with 11 bases between. The germline gives CDR1 MNHEY, CDR2 SVGEGT. The CDR3 region is CASSYGPGTYGYTF. CDR3 in DNA: TGTGCCAGCAGTTACGGGCCGGGGACCTATGGCTACACCTTC.

This chain uses TRBV4-2 with TRBJ1-4; a weak D match, TRBD1 (5 bases). V shed 3 bases and J shed 4 bases, with 9 bases lying between them. The CDR3 loop spans 14 amino acids. The V gene's germline CDR1 is LGHNA and CDR2 YNFKEQ. CDR3 sequence: CASSQDNINEKLFF. The CDR3, as DNA: TGTGCCAGCAGCCAGGACAACATTAATGAAAAACTGTTTTTT.

The chain carries TRBV5-4 and TRBJ2-7; D might be TRBD1 (5 bases). This CDR3 comprises 13 residues. CDR1 and CDR2 (germline): SGHNT, YYREEE (reference sequence). Trimming stripped 0 bases from V and 3 bases from J, with 7 bases between. CDR3 loop: CASSLEGLYEQYF. The CDR3 nucleotides read TGTGCCAGCAGCTTGGAGGGGCTCTACGAGCAGTACTTC.

CDR3 sequence reads: CASSPGGLYGYTF. The CDR3, as DNA: TGTGCCAGCAGCCCGGGGGGTCTTTATGGCTACACCTTC. This rearrangement joins TRBV7-9 to TRBJ1-2; possible D gene TRBD1, 5 bases. CDR3 size: 13 residues. The germline V gene encodes CDR1 SEHNR and CDR2 FQNEAQ (reference sequence). V gave up 5 bases and J gave up 5 bases, with 12 bases separating them.

CDR3 protein: CASSRTGEREKLFF. The CDR3 region has the DNA TGTGCCAGCAGTCGGACAGGGGAAAGGGAAAAACTGTTTTTT. The V call is TRBV2, the J call TRBJ1-4; 9 nucleotides line up with TRBD1. From germline, CDR1 is SNHLY and CDR2 FYNNEI. The CDR3 consists of 14 residues. V lost 5 bases to trimming and J lost 8 bases; unmatched junction nucleotides: 6.

This chain links TRBV11-2 with TRBJ1-2; D not resolved. Germline V gene data show CDR1 as SGHAT and CDR2 as FQNNGV. CDR3 length: 16 residues. V was cut by 2 bases and J by 8 bases, with 21 bases left in between. CDR3 sequence reads: CASSLPPGIGMGGYTF. In DNA, the CDR3 is TGTGCCAGCAGCTTACCCCCGGGGATAGGAATGGGGGGCTACACCTTC.

This clone turned up a few times. The chain joins TRBV4-2 to TRBJ1-2; 7 bases map to TRBD1. The CDR3 is made up of 14 amino acids. V trimming: 6 bases; J trimming: 5 bases; junction bases outside the gene matches: 9. Germline V gene data show CDR1 as LGHNA and CDR2 as YNFKEQ. The CDR3 sequence: CASSPGGESYGYTF. Written as DNA, the CDR3 is TGTGCCAGCAGTCCAGGGGGGGAAAGTTATGGCTACACCTTC.

The CDR3 protein is CASSPWDRPNYGYTF. CDR3 in DNA: TGCGCCAGCAGCCCCTGGGACAGACCTAACTATGGCTACACCTTC. This sequence joins TRBV5-1 and TRBJ1-2, with 7 bases fitting TRBD1. This CDR3 is 15 amino acids long. CDR1 is SGHRS, CDR2 YFSETQ, per germline. The trim removed 4 bases at V and 0 bases at J, leaving 6 bases unmatched.